This TCR beta chain was sequenced during a study of cytomegalovirus exposure and HLA in healthy donors. The germline gives CDR1 SGHNT, CDR2 YENEEA. V lost 4 bases and J 1 base, leaving 8 bases between the germline ends. The CDR3 extends over 14 amino acids. PCR primers comprised 60 Vbeta and 13 Jbeta primers. Produced via immunoSEQ multiplex PCR; TCRdb's table is partial and in-frame only. There are approximately 160,000 clones in the sample; 84% occur only once, and 0.38% lies in the top ten. The J gene is TRBJ2-1, the V gene TRBV11-3; a weak D match, TRBD1 (5 bases). The TCR originated in a boy between 2 and 15 years old in good health and CMV-seronegative. Sequencing was done on a sample of PBMCs. The CDR3 sequence is CASSSHRSYNEQFF. The CDR3 region has the DNA TGTGCCAGCAGCTCCCACAGGTCCTACAATGAGCAGTTCTTC. The variable domain in full, with the rest retrieved from reference TRBV11-3 and TRBJ2-1, is EAGVVQSPRYKIIEKKQPVAFWCNPISGHNTLYWYLQNLGQGPELLIRYENEEAVDDSQLPKDRFSAERLKGVDSTLKIQPAELGDSAVYLCASSSHRSYNEQFFGPGTRLTVL.